The 9 T cell receptor beta chains presented below share a single source sample, sequenced in a study of blood T cell repertoires in COVID-19. The repertoire was sequenced with immunoSEQ multiplex PCR; TCRdb's copy has only in-frame clones and lacks some. This table has 150,000 or so clones, approximately 80% appearing once. The sample was PBMCs or T cells enriched from blood (not recorded which). These receptors were obtained from a man aged 50 to 60 who had recovered from COVID-19.

V usage is TRBV4-2 and J usage is TRBJ2-1; 11 bases are a match to TRBD2. CDR3 length: 16 residues. Germline CDR1 is LGHNA and CDR2 is YNFKEQ. The V and J ends lost 0 bases and 7 bases, in that order; junction bases with no gene match: 5. The CDR3 protein is CASSQEASGGPNEQFF. CDR3 sequence (DNA): TGTGCCAGCAGCCAAGAGGCTAGCGGGGGGCCAAATGAGCAGTTCTTC.

The chain combines TRBV4-1 with TRBJ2-2; TRBD2 is a possible D gene (5 bases). This CDR3 has 15 amino acids. V shed 0 bases and J shed 3 bases, with 8 bases lying between them. Germline CDR1 and CDR2: MGHRA and YSYEKL. CDR3 in amino acids: CASSQERGYTGELFF. The CDR3 coding sequence is TGCGCCAGCAGCCAAGAACGGGGTTACACCGGGGAGCTGTTTTTT.

This rearrangement joins TRBV18 to TRBJ1-1, with a weak D call TRBD1 (6 bases). CDR1 is KGHSH, CDR2 LQKENI, per germline. The ends were cut back, 1 base at V and 1 base at J, with 10 bases in the middle. This CDR3 region has 15 residues. This chain's CDR3 is CASSPLGQKNTEAFF. Here the CDR3 DNA reads TGTGCCAGCTCACCACTAGGACAGAAGAACACTGAAGCTTTCTTT.

The chain links TRBV6-2 or TRBV6-3 to TRBJ2-1; TRBD2 is a possible D gene (6 bases). The CDR3 contains 16 residues. V was trimmed by 4 bases and J by 0 bases, leaving 13 bases between them. Germline CDR1 is MNHEY and CDR2 is SVGEGT. The CDR3 nucleotides are TGTGCCAGCAGTTGGACCGGGACTGTCTCCTACAATGAGCAGTTCTTC. This encodes CASSWTGTVSYNEQFF.

This clone was detected once. The chain is built from TRBV20-1 and TRBJ1-2, with 7 bases identical to TRBD1. CDR1 and CDR2 from the germline V gene are DFQATT and SNEGSKA (reference sequence). This CDR3 has 14 amino acids. The V and J ends lost 3 bases and 4 bases, in that order; junction bases with no gene match: 8. The CDR3 loop reads CSASPGTVIYGYTF. The CDR3 region has the DNA TGCAGTGCTAGTCCCGGGACAGTTATCTATGGCTACACCTTC.

This chain links TRBV27 with TRBJ1-5; D is undetermined. The CDR3 loop spans 13 amino acids. The germline V gene encodes CDR1 MNHEY and CDR2 SMNVEV (reference sequence). The germline V and J ends were trimmed by 8 bases and 1 base, with 9 bases remaining between them. Here the CDR3 reads CASRQVSNQPQHF. The DNA for the CDR3 is TGTGCCAGCCGCCAGGTGAGCAATCAGCCCCAGCATTTT.

A single count supports this clone. The rearrangement joins TRBV30 to TRBJ1-2; a weak D match, TRBD1 (6 bases). Trimming removed 3 bases from V and 0 bases from J, with 17 bases in between. Germline CDR1 GTSNPN, CDR2 SVGIG (reference sequence). The CDR3 loop spans 16 amino acids. CDR3 in amino acids: CAWSVPQRTANYGYTF. DNA of the CDR3: TGTGCCTGGAGCGTTCCCCAGCGGACAGCTAACTATGGCTACACCTTC.

This chain links TRBV2 with TRBJ2-3, with D possibly TRBD2 on 6 matching bases. Germline V gene data show CDR1 as SNHLY and CDR2 as FYNNEI. This CDR3 comprises 15 residues. Trimming took 8 bases from V and 2 from J, leaving 17 bases between them. CDR3 sequence reads: CASLLEGGVTDTQYF. The CDR3 DNA sequence: TGTGCCAGCCTTCTCGAGGGCGGGGTCACAGATACGCAGTATTTT.

The CDR3, as DNA: TGTGCCAGTAGCCCAGACTCTAGGAGGAACACTGAAGCTTTCTTT. This codes for CASSPDSRRNTEAFF. V is TRBV19 and J is TRBJ1-1; D not resolved. The CDR3 has 15 residues. Germline CDR1 LNHDA, CDR2 SQIVND (reference sequence). Trimming removed 6 bases at V and 1 base at J, with 15 bases between.